These 27 T cell receptor beta chains were sequenced from one sample in a study of blood T cells in healthy people across ages. A second about 7 to 12 cycle PCR used barcoded and J-beta primers. MiXCR, applied by TCRdb to the 5' RACE reads, yields one record per CDR3 protein. Seen here are roughly 1.4 million distinct CDR3 sequences, approximately 63% observed once, and the top ten hold roughly 7%. Sequenced input: blood. Receptors originate from a man younger than 30 in good health.

V and J are TRBV7-9 and TRBJ2-7, with D perhaps TRBD1 (5 bases). V was cut by 2 bases and J by 3 bases, with 17 bases left in between. The CDR3 sequence is 16 residues long. Germline V gene lookup returns CDR1 SEHNR and CDR2 FQNEAQ (reference sequence). DNA for the CDR3: TGTGCCAGCAGCTTATTCCTGGACACGGCCTACTACGAGCAGTACTTC. Its translation is CASSLFLDTAYYEQYF.

The rearrangement uses TRBV7-2 and TRBJ1-4; D is unresolved. Germline CDR1 reads SGHTA; CDR2 reads FQGNSA. This CDR3 comprises 14 residues. Trimming stripped 1 base from V and 5 bases from J, with 8 bases between. This CDR3 is CASSLGNLNEKLFF. The CDR3 coding sequence is TGTGCCAGCAGCTTAGGCAACCTCAATGAAAAACTGTTTTTT.

The CDR3 DNA reads TGTGCCAGCAGAGAACTAGCGGTTATTAGCACAGATACGCAGTATTTT. It is translated as CASRELAVISTDTQYF. The chain is built from TRBV27 and TRBJ2-3, with 8 bases matching TRBD2. With 6 bases clipped from V and 0 bases from J, the junction kept 8 bases outside the gene matches. This CDR3 is built from 16 residues. Per germline, CDR1 MNHEY and CDR2 SMNVEV (reference sequence).

The J gene is TRBJ2-1, the V gene TRBV2, with 8 bases lining up with TRBD1. The J segment lost 9 bases and the V segment lost 3 bases, leaving 7 bases of the junction unmatched. The CDR3 loop spans 14 amino acids. Germline lookup yields CDR1 SNHLY and CDR2 FYNNEI. Written as DNA, the CDR3 is TGTGCCAGCAGTGATGTACAGGGGGTAGCTGAGCAGTTCTTC. Protein product: CASSDVQGVAEQFF.

The chain uses TRBV27 and TRBJ1-1; D is undetermined. Germline values: CDR1 MNHEY, CDR2 SMNVEV (reference sequence). V lost 5 bases, J lost 5 bases, and 12 bases lay in between. The CDR3 has 13 residues. The CDR3 spells CASSIPHRTEAFF. The CDR3 DNA reads as TGTGCCAGCAGTATCCCACATAGAACTGAAGCTTTCTTT.

The genes are TRBV20-1 and TRBJ2-3; D is undetermined. The germline V gene encodes CDR1 DFQATT and CDR2 SNEGSKA (reference sequence). V lost 7 bases and J lost 11, with 16 bases in between. The CDR3 loop spans 11 amino acids. The CDR3 DNA follows: TGCAGTGGGGCCCTTGGGGTGGAGCAGTATTTT. Translated: CSGALGVEQYF.

The J gene is TRBJ2-5, the V gene TRBV18; maybe TRBD2 (5 bases). This CDR3 has 14 residues. Trimming removed 0 bases from V and 11 bases from J, with 16 bases in between. The germline V gene encodes CDR1 KGHSH and CDR2 LQKENI. CDR3 region: CASSPPRVGNEQYF. CDR3 coding DNA: TGTGCCAGCTCACCACCCCGTGTCGGGAATGAGCAGTACTTC.

The chain uses TRBV6-5 and TRBJ1-2; 12 bases map to TRBD1. V shed 6 bases and J 3 bases; nucleotides not matched to a gene: 2. Germline V gene data show CDR1 as MNHEY and CDR2 as SVGAGI. The CDR3 covers 14 residues. The CDR3 loop is CASRGQGAHYGYTF. The CDR3 DNA follows: TGTGCCAGCAGGGGACAGGGGGCTCACTATGGCTACACCTTC.

This sequence joins TRBV4-1 and TRBJ2-2, with 11 bases matching TRBD2. This CDR3 contains 18 residues. Per the germline V gene, CDR1 is MGHRA and CDR2 is YSYEKL. V was pared by 1 base and J by 5 bases, with 9 bases of the junction left unmatched. The CDR3 nucleotides read TGCGCCAGCAGCCAAGGACCTAGCGGGAGGCCTGGAACCGGGGAGCTGTTTTTT. Residues: CASSQGPSGRPGTGELFF.

This chain uses TRBV29-1 with TRBJ1-1; D uncertain. The CDR3 is 10 residues long. Trimming stripped 7 bases from V and 4 bases from J, with 7 bases between. Germline CDR1 and CDR2: SQVTM and ANQGSEA. The CDR3 bases are TGCAGCGCTCGGGTCACTGAAGCTTTCTTT. It encodes CSARVTEAFF.

In its sample, this clonotype was seen a few times. The CDR3 sequence is CASSLHEGYEQYF. The CDR3 DNA reads TGTGCCAGCAGCTTACATGAAGGCTACGAGCAGTACTTC. The chain combines TRBV7-2 with TRBJ2-7, with D hard to call. CDR3 size: 13 residues. Trimming removed 2 bases from V and 3 bases from J, with 8 bases in between. CDR1 SGHTA and CDR2 FQGNSA come from the germline V gene. The full variable domain, rest sourced from reference TRBV7-2 and TRBJ2-7, is GAGVSQSPSNKVTEKGKDVELRCDPISGHTALYWYRQSLGQGLEFLIYFQGNSAPDKSGLPSDRFSAERTGGSVSTLTIQRTQQEDSAVYLCASSLHEGYEQYFGPGTRLTVT.

The chain joins TRBV3-1 to TRBJ2-6, with 7 bases lining up with TRBD1. J gave up 0 bases and V 0 bases, and 14 bases lay outside the gene matches. Germline CDR1 reads LGHDT; CDR2 reads YNNKEL (reference sequence). The CDR3 runs 21 residues. CDR3 bases: TGTGCCAGCAGCCAAGATTACGTCGGGACAGTTCTCTTCTCTGGGGCCAACGTCCTGACTTTC. Protein product: CASSQDYVGTVLFSGANVLTF. The full variable domain, completed using reference TRBV3-1 and TRBJ2-6, is DTAVSQTPKYLVTQMGNDKSIKCEQNLGHDTMYWYKQDSKKFLKIMFSYNNKELIINETVPNRFSPKSPDKAHLNLHINSLELGDSAVYFCASSQDYVGTVLFSGANVLTFGAGSRLTVL.

The chain links TRBV7-2 to TRBJ1-5, with D possibly matching TRBD1 (5 bases). The CDR3 consists of 13 residues. From germline, CDR1 is SGHTA and CDR2 FQGNSA. Between the trimmed V and J ends, which lost 5 bases and 5 bases, there was a span of 10 bases. CDR3 sequence: CASSGDRYQPQHF. CDR3 bases: TGTGCCAGCAGCGGAGACAGATATCAGCCCCAGCATTTT.

The rearrangement uses TRBV4-1 and TRBJ1-5; D remains unclear. This CDR3 has 17 amino acids. Germline V gene lookup returns CDR1 MGHRA and CDR2 YSYEKL. V lost 0 bases and J 0 bases, leaving 12 bases between the germline ends. The CDR3 spells CASSQDWARLSNQPQHF. The CDR3, as DNA: TGCGCCAGCAGCCAAGATTGGGCCAGACTTAGCAATCAGCCCCAGCATTTT.

This rearrangement joins TRBV5-1 to TRBJ1-1; TRBD1 aligns across 9 bases. V shed 0 bases and J 5 bases; nucleotides not matched to a gene: 5. The CDR3 extends over 15 amino acids. Looked up from germline, CDR1 is SGHRS and CDR2 is YFSETQ. In nucleotides, the CDR3 is TGCGCCAGCAGCTTGGGGGACAGGGTTGGGACTGAAGCTTTCTTT. This translates into CASSLGDRVGTEAFF.

In its sample, this clonotype was seen once. CDR3 amino acids: CASSPGTSEEYF. CDR3 nucleotide sequence: TGCGCCAGCAGCCCCGGGACTAGTGAAGAGTACTTC. The genes are TRBV5-1 and TRBJ2-7; 8 bases are shared with TRBD2. J lost 11 bases, V lost 4 bases, and 8 bases had no gene match. The CDR3 contains 12 residues. Looked up from germline, CDR1 is SGHRS and CDR2 is YFSETQ.

J is TRBJ2-1 and V is TRBV5-1; D is possibly TRBD1 or TRBD2 (5 bases each). V lost 4 bases and J 8 bases, leaving 13 bases between the germline ends. The CDR3 is 13 residues long. Germline V gene lookup returns CDR1 SGHRS and CDR2 YFSETQ. The DNA of the CDR3 is TGCGCCAGCAGCCGGGACGCCCGATATGAGCAGTTCTTC. This gives the protein CASSRDARYEQFF.

The chain is built from TRBV4-1 and TRBJ1-5; no reliable D call. CDR3 size: 15 residues. Germline CDR1 reads MGHRA; CDR2 reads YSYEKL. The V end lost 1 base, the J end lost 0 bases, and 7 bases lay between the germline ends. Here the CDR3 reads CASSQVADSNQPQHF. The DNA of the CDR3 is TGCGCCAGCAGCCAAGTCGCTGATAGCAATCAGCCCCAGCATTTT.

In DNA form, the CDR3 reads TGTGCCAGCAGCCAGCAAGCAGGGGGGAGAGAGACCCAGTACTTC. This translates into CASSQQAGGRETQYF. This chain links TRBV3-1 with TRBJ2-7; the D gene is possibly TRBD1 (7 bases). The J call is doubtful: the DNA matches TRBJ2-5 better. Germline V gene sequence: CDR1 LGHDT, CDR2 YNNKEL (reference sequence). The CDR3 spans 15 residues.

This chain connects TRBV20-1 to TRBJ2-3, with D uncertain. The CDR3 is made up of 12 amino acids. The germline CDR1 and CDR2 sequences are DFQATT and SNEGSKA (reference sequence). The CDR3 loop is CSGTGVADTQYF. CDR3 DNA: TGCAGCGGCACCGGCGTCGCCGATACGCAGTATTTT.

V and J are TRBV21-1 and TRBJ2-7; TRBD1 is the table's D call and was not checked against the DNA. TRBV21-1 is tagged as a pseudogene. The CDR3 consists of 14 residues. CDR3: CASTAGTGIYEQYF. Written as DNA, the CDR3 is TGTGCCAGCACAGCCGGGACAGGGATTTACGAGCAGTACTTC.

The V gene is TRBV12-3 or TRBV12-4, the J gene TRBJ1-1, with 7 nucleotides matching TRBD1. The J segment lost 8 bases and the V segment lost 7 bases, leaving 7 bases of the junction unmatched. The CDR3 length is 12 residues. CDR3 sequence (DNA): TGTGCCAGCAATAATAGGGGACAGGAAGCTTTCTTT. Translating it yields CASNNRGQEAFF.

This clonotype occurred a few times. The CDR3 DNA is TGCGCCAGCAGCCCCTGGACTAGCGGAACCTACAATGAGCAGTTCTTC. Translating it yields CASSPWTSGTYNEQFF. This chain links TRBV5-1 with TRBJ2-1, with 10 bases fitting TRBD2. Germline CDR1 reads SGHRS; CDR2 reads YFSETQ. V lost 4 bases to trimming and J lost 2 bases; unmatched junction nucleotides: 6. This CDR3 is built from 16 residues.

This clonotype was counted once. CDR3 loop: CASSPKGWGFYTDTQYF. In DNA form, the CDR3 reads TGTGCCAGCAGCCCCAAAGGATGGGGATTTTACACAGATACGCAGTATTTT. The chain uses TRBV11-1 and TRBJ2-3, with D unresolved. The CDR3 extends over 17 amino acids. V dropped 5 bases and J dropped 2 bases, with 20 bases sitting between them. CDR1 is SGHAT and CDR2 is FQDESV in the germline V gene (reference sequence).

V is TRBV12-3 or TRBV12-4 and J is TRBJ1-2; tentative D call: TRBD1 (5 bases). The CDR3 length is 15 residues. Trimming removed 2 bases from V and 2 bases from J, with 12 bases in between. Written as DNA, the CDR3 is TGTGCCAGCAGTTTAAGGGGTCTGAGAAACTATGGCTACACCTTC. It translates to CASSLRGLRNYGYTF.

As regards this clonotype: This may stem from a read error, because a much larger clone lies one nucleotide away. The J gene is TRBJ2-1, the V gene TRBV9; D is ambiguous. The CDR3 spans 15 residues. CDR1 and CDR2 (germline): SGDLS, YYNGEE. Trimming stripped 3 bases from V and 4 bases from J, with 14 bases between. DNA for the CDR3: TGTGCCAGCAGCGAATCCGACTTCCGTTACAATGAGCAGTTCTTC. Its translation: CASSESDFRYNEQFF.

The chain joins TRBV9 to TRBJ1-2; possibly TRBD1 for D (6 bases). The CDR3 is made up of 16 amino acids. Germline V lookup: CDR1 SGDLS, CDR2 YYNGEE. With 0 bases removed from V and 8 bases from J, the gap between germline ends came to 20 bases. The CDR3 reads CASSVEPGSGANGYTF. Written as DNA, the CDR3 is TGTGCCAGCAGCGTAGAACCGGGTTCGGGGGCCAACGGCTACACCTTC.